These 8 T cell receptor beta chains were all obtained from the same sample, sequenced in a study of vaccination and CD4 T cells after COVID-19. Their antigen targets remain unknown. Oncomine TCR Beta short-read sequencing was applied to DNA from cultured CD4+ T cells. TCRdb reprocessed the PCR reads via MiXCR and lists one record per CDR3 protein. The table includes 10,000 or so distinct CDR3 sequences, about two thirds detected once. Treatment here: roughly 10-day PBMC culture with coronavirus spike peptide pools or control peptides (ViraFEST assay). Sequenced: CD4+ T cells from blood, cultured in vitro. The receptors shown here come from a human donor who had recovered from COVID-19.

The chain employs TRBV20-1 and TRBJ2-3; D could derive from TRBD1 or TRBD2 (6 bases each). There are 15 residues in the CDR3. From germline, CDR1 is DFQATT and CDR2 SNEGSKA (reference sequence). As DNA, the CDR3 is TGCAGAGACCCTTGGAGGGGGTTTGGCACAGATACGCAGTATTTT. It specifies CRDPWRGFGTDTQYF.

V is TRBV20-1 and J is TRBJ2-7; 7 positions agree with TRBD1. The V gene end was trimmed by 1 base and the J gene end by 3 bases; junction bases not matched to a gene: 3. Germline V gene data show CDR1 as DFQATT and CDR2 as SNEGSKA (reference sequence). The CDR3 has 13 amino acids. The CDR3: CSARGDRDYEQYF. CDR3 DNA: TGCAGTGCTAGAGGGGACAGAGACTACGAGCAGTACTTC.

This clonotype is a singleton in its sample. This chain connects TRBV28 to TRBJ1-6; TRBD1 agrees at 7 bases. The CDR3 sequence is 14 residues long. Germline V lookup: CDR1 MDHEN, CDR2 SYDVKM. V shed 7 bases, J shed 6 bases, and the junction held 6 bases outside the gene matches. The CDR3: CASIPGTANSPLHF. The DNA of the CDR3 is TGTGCCAGCATCCCCGGGACAGCTAATTCACCCCTCCACTTT.

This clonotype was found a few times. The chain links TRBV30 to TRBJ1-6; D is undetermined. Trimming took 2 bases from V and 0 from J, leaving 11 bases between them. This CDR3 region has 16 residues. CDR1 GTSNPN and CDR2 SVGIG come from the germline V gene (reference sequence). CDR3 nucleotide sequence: TGTGCCTGGAGTCACAGAGGGAGCTCCTATAATTCACCCCTCCACTTT. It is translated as CAWSHRGSSYNSPLHF.

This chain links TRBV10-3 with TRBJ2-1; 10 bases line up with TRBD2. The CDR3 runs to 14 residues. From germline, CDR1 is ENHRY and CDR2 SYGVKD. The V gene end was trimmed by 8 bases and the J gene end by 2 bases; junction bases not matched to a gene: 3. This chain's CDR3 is CAIRGTSAYNEQFF. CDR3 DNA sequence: TGTGCCATCCGCGGGACTAGCGCCTACAATGAGCAGTTCTTC.

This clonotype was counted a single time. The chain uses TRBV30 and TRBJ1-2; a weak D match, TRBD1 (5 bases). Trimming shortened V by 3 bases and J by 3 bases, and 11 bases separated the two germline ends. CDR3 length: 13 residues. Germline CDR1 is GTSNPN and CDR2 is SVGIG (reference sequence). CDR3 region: CAWSSGTHYGYTF. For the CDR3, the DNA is TGTGCCTGGAGCTCCGGGACGCACTATGGCTACACCTTC.

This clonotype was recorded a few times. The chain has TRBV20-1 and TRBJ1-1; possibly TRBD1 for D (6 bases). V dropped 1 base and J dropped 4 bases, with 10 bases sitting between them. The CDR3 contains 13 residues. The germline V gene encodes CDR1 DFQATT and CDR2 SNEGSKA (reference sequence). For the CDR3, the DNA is TGCAGTGCTAGAGGGACAGTGGGCACTGAAGCTTTCTTT. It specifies CSARGTVGTEAFF.

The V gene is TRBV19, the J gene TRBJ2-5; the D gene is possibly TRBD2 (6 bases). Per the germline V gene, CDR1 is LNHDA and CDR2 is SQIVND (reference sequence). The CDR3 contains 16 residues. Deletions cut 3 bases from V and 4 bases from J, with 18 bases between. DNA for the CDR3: TGTGCCAGTAGTATTAGGGCTAGCAACGGGAGAGAGACCCAGTACTTC. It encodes CASSIRASNGRETQYF. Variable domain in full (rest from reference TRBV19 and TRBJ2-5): DGGITQSPKYLFRKEGQNVTLSCEQNLNHDAMYWYRQDPGQGLRLIYYSQIVNDFQKGDIAEGYSVSREKKESFPLTVTSAQKNPTAFYLCASSIRASNGRETQYFGPGTRLLVL.